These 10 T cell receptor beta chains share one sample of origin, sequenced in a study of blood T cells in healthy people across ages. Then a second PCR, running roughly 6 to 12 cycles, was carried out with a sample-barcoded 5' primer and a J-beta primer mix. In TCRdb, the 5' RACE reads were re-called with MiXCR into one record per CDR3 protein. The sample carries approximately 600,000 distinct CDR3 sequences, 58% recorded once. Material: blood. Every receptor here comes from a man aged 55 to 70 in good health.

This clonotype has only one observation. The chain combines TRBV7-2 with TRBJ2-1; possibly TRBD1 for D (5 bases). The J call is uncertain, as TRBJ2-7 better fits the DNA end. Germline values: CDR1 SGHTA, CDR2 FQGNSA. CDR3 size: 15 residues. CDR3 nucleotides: TGTGCCAGCAGCTTAGGGGCAGGGTCCCGCTACGAGCAGTACTTC. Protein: CASSLGAGSRYEQYF.

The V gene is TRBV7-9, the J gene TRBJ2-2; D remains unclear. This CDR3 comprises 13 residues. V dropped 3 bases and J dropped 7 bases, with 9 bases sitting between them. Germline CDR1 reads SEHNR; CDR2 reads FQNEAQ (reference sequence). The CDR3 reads CASSFGPGGELFF. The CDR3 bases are TGTGCCAGCAGCTTCGGACCCGGCGGGGAGCTGTTTTTT.

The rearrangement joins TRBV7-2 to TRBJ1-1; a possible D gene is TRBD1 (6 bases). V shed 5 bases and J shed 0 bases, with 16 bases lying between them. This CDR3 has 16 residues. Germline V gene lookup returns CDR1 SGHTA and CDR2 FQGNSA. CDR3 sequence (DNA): TGTGCCAGCAGCCCCGGCGGCAGGGGAATGAACACTGAAGCTTTCTTT. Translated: CASSPGGRGMNTEAFF.

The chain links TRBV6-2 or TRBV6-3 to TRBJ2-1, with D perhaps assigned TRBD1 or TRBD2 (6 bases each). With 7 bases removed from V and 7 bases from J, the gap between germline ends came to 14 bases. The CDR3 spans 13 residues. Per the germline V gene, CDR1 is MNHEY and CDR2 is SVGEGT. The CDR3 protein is CASMDPGANEQFF. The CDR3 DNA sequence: TGTGCCAGCATGGATCCGGGGGCTAATGAGCAGTTCTTC.

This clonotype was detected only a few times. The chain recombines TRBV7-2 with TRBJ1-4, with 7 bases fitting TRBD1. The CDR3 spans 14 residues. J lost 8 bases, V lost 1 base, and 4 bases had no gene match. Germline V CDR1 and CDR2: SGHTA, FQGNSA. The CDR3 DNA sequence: TGTGCCAGCAGCTTAGACAGGGGCCAGGAAAAACTGTTTTTT. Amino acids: CASSLDRGQEKLFF.

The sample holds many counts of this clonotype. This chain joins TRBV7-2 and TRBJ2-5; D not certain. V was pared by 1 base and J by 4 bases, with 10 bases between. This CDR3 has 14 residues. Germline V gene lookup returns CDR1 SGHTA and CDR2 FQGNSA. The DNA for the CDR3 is TGTGCCAGCAGCTTAGGGTTAGGTGGAGAGACCCAGTACTTC. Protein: CASSLGLGGETQYF.

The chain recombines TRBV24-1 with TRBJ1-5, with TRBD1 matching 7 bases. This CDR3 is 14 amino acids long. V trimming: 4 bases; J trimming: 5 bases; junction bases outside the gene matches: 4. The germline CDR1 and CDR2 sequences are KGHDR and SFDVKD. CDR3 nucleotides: TGTGCCACCAGTGACCAAGGGACAGATCAGCCCCAGCATTTT. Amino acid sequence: CATSDQGTDQPQHF.

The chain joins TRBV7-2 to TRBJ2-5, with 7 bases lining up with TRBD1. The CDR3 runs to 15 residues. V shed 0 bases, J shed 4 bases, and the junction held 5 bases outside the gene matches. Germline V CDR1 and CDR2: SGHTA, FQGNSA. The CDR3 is CASSLAAQGRETQYF. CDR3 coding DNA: TGTGCCAGCAGCTTAGCAGCACAGGGGCGAGAGACCCAGTACTTC.

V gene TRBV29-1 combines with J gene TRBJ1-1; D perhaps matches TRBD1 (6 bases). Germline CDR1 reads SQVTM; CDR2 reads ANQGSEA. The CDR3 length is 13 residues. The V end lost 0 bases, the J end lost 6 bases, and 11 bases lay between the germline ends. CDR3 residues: CSVEEQGLAEAFF. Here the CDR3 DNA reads TGCAGCGTTGAAGAACAGGGTTTGGCTGAAGCTTTCTTT.

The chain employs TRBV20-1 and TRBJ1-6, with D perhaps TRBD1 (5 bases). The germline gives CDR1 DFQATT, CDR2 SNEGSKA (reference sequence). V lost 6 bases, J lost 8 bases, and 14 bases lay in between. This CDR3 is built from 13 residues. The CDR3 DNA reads TGCAGTGCCACGGGACCAGGCGATTCACCCCTCCACTTT. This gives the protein CSATGPGDSPLHF.